The 16 T cell receptor beta chains listed next were all sequenced from one sample in a study of beta chain features in type 1 diabetes. TCRB transcripts that were expressed got sequenced, as all of the isolated RNA had been reverse transcribed. Method: immunoSEQ multiplex PCR; TCRdb's copy keeps in-frame clones and lacks some. The sample yields about 220,000 clones, roughly 10% seen once. The sample consisted of central memory CD4+ T cells from blood. The receptors come from a man aged 18 to 30 in good health.

The table lists this clone with a few counts. V gene TRBV5-1 combines with J gene TRBJ1-5, with D tentatively TRBD1 (5 bases). Germline CDR1 is SGHRS and CDR2 is YFSETQ. The CDR3 is 14 amino acids. Trimming took 4 bases from V and 1 from J, leaving 9 bases between them. CDR3 in amino acids: CASSPGPSNQPQHF. DNA for the CDR3: TGCGCCAGCAGCCCGGGACCGAGCAATCAGCCCCAGCATTTT. The complete variable domain, with remaining parts taken from reference TRBV5-1 and TRBJ1-5, reads KAGVTQTPRYLIKTRGQQVTLSCSPISGHRSVSWYQQTPGQGLQFLFEYFSETQRNKGNFPGRFSGRQFSNSRSEMNVSTLELGDSALYLCASSPGPSNQPQHFGDGTRLSIL.

This clone was detected only a few times. J is TRBJ2-2 and V is TRBV27; 10 nucleotides line up with TRBD1. CDR3 length equals 16 residues. The V and J ends lost 5 bases and 4 bases, in that order; junction bases with no gene match: 7. The V gene's germline CDR1 is MNHEY and CDR2 SMNVEV (reference sequence). CDR3 DNA: TGTGCCAGCAGTATTTGGACAGGGGGAGGCACCGGGGAGCTGTTTTTT. This codes for CASSIWTGGGTGELFF.

This clone showed up just a few times. A far larger clone lies a single base away; this is likely a read error. DNA for the CDR3: TGTGCCTGTTCGAGGGCCCCCTACAATGAGCAGTTCTTC. This gives the protein CACSRAPYNEQFF. The V gene is TRBV19, the J gene TRBJ2-1; a possible D gene is TRBD2 (5 bases). The CDR3 totals 13 residues. Germline V gene sequence: CDR1 LNHDA, CDR2 SQIVND (reference sequence). Trimming shortened V by 11 bases and J by 2 bases, and 13 bases separated the two germline ends.

The J gene is TRBJ2-7, the V gene TRBV5-1, with 8 nucleotides matching TRBD1. Germline CDR1 and CDR2: SGHRS and YFSETQ. The CDR3 length is 14 residues. The V segment lost 6 bases and the J segment 2 bases; nucleotides outside the gene matches: 7. The CDR3 bases are TGCGCCAGCACACTCCAGGGGGCTACCTACGAGCAGTACTTC. The encoded protein is CASTLQGATYEQYF.

The chain combines TRBV9 with TRBJ2-7; TRBD2 is a possible D gene (6 bases). The germline V gene has CDR1 SGDLS and CDR2 YYNGEE. This CDR3 is 16 amino acids long. V lost 0 bases, J lost 0 bases, and 13 bases lay in between. The CDR3 DNA sequence: TGTGCCAGCAGCGTAGATGGAGGGACCAGCTCCTACGAGCAGTACTTC. As protein: CASSVDGGTSSYEQYF.

This clone occurred a few times. This chain uses TRBV2 with TRBJ2-5; TRBD1 is a possible D gene (6 bases). The CDR3 consists of 15 residues. The V end lost 6 bases, the J end lost 4 bases, and 18 bases lay between the germline ends. CDR1 SNHLY and CDR2 FYNNEI come from the germline V gene. CDR3 loop: CASSHENRVGETQYF. CDR3 DNA: TGTGCCAGCAGCCACGAAAACAGGGTTGGAGAGACCCAGTACTTC.

In its sample, this clone was seen a few times. V is TRBV19 and J is TRBJ2-5; TRBD2 matches at 11 bases. V shed 4 bases, J shed 2 bases, and the junction held 9 bases outside the gene matches. The CDR3 has 17 residues. Germline V CDR1 and CDR2: LNHDA, SQIVND (reference sequence). As DNA, the CDR3 is TGTGCCAGTAGTAGAGGAATAGCGGGAGGGTCTCAAGAGACCCAGTACTTC. This codes for CASSRGIAGGSQETQYF.

The chain uses TRBV7-8 and TRBJ1-1; D is ambiguous. The V end was cut by 0 bases, the J end by 8 bases, with 10 bases between. The CDR3 runs 13 residues. CDR1 and CDR2 (germline): SGHVS, FQNEAQ. As DNA, the CDR3 is TGTGCCAGCAGCTTAGCGGCGGGATTAGAAGCTTTCTTT. Protein: CASSLAAGLEAFF. Combining the CDR3 with reference TRBV7-8 and TRBJ1-1 gives the whole variable domain GAGVSQSPRYKVAKRGQDVALRCDPISGHVSLFWYQQALGQGPEFLTYFQNEAQLDKSGLPSDRFFAERPEGSVSTLKIQRTQQEDSAVYLCASSLAAGLEAFFGQGTRLTVV.

The rearrangement links TRBV9 to TRBJ2-1; D is possibly TRBD1 (6 bases). The CDR3 is 16 residues long. V was trimmed by 0 bases and J by 5 bases, leaving 15 bases between them. The germline V gene has CDR1 SGDLS and CDR2 YYNGEE. CDR3: CASSVVFRGADNEQFF. Written as DNA, the CDR3 is TGTGCCAGCAGCGTAGTCTTCAGGGGCGCCGACAATGAGCAGTTCTTC.

This clone appeared a few times. The V call is TRBV18, the J call TRBJ2-5; no firm D call. The CDR3 totals 13 residues. The ends were cut back, 4 bases at V and 5 bases at J, with 11 bases in the middle. CDR1 KGHSH and CDR2 LQKENI come from the germline V gene. CDR3 DNA: TGTGCCAGCTCACTACTCCCTGCTGAGACCCAGTACTTC. Translated, it gives CASSLLPAETQYF.

This clone was counted between two and nine times. The rearrangement joins TRBV2 to TRBJ2-2, with 7 bases matching TRBD1. Germline assignment: CDR1 SNHLY and CDR2 FYNNEI. This CDR3 region has 14 residues. J was trimmed by 6 bases and V by 4 bases; bases with no gene match: 5. Here the CDR3 DNA reads TGTGCCAGCAGTGTGGACAGGTTCGCCGGGGAGCTGTTTTTT. Protein sequence: CASSVDRFAGELFF.

This clone showed up many times. The same CDR3 also results from other DNA sequences found in this sample. This chain uses TRBV11-2 with TRBJ2-1; no clear D gene. Germline loops: CDR1 SGHAT, CDR2 FQNNGV. This CDR3 region has 12 residues. The V gene lost 0 bases and the J gene lost 6 bases, with 3 bases spanning the gap. CDR3 sequence reads: CASSLDRNEQFF. The CDR3 nucleotides are TGTGCCAGCAGCTTAGATCGCAATGAGCAGTTCTTC.

This clone turned up a few times. V gene TRBV6-5 combines with J gene TRBJ2-6; no definite D call. Germline CDR1 and CDR2: MNHEY and SVGAGI. The CDR3 length is 12 residues. V lost 6 bases and J 2 bases, leaving 2 bases between the germline ends. CDR3 amino acids: CASRTGANVLTF. DNA for the CDR3: TGTGCCAGCAGGACTGGGGCCAACGTCCTGACTTTC.

This clone appeared a few times. The chain recombines TRBV5-5 with TRBJ2-5; no reliable D call. Looked up from germline, CDR1 is SGHKS and CDR2 is YYEKEE (reference sequence). CDR3 length: 15 amino acids. The V and J ends lost 0 bases and 5 bases respectively, with 14 bases between them. DNA for the CDR3: TGTGCCAGCAGCTTGGCCCTACAGAACCGGGAGACCCAGTACTTC. Its translation: CASSLALQNRETQYF.

The rearrangement joins TRBV27 to TRBJ1-2; D is uncertain. CDR1 is MNHEY and CDR2 is SMNVEV in the germline V gene (reference sequence). The CDR3 length is 15 residues. Trimming left V 1 base short and J 2 bases short, with 11 bases between. The CDR3 sequence is CASSLYGEENYGYTF. DNA of the CDR3: TGTGCCAGCAGTTTATACGGTGAGGAGAACTATGGCTACACCTTC.

This clone was detected ten times or more. The chain employs TRBV5-4 and TRBJ2-1; no clear D gene. V gave up 4 bases and J gave up 4 bases, with 15 bases separating them. This CDR3 spans 15 amino acids. CDR1 and CDR2 from the germline V gene are SGHNT and YYREEE (reference sequence). CDR3 in DNA: TGTGCCAGCAGCCAAGATCTAGGGCCGTACAATGAGCAGTTCTTC. Protein sequence: CASSQDLGPYNEQFF.